The 24 T cell receptor beta chains in this list originate from one sample, sequenced in a study of blood T cell repertoires in COVID-19. Libraries were prepared by immunoSEQ multiplex PCR; TCRdb keeps only in-frame clonotypes and omits some of them. Of 180,000 or so clones listed, 80% to 85% were seen once; the top ten hold roughly 15%. Sequencing was carried out using peripheral blood. The origin of the receptors is a woman in her seventies with COVID-19, enrolled during active disease.

The V call is TRBV6-5, the J call TRBJ1-5, with D perhaps matching TRBD1 (5 bases). Per germline, CDR1 MNHEY and CDR2 SVGAGI. The CDR3 is 15 residues long. The V and J ends lost 2 bases and 1 base respectively, with 9 bases between them. The CDR3 region has the DNA TGTGCCAGCAGTTACGGGGGAGGGAGCAATCAGCCCCAGCATTTT. It translates to CASSYGGGSNQPQHF.

This clone was found once. One junction end does not reproduce the germline sequence, and a read error may be involved. Other DNA sequences in this specimen translate into the identical CDR3. This chain connects TRBV11-2 to TRBJ2-2; tentative D call: TRBD2 (6 bases). This CDR3 contains 16 residues. Germline loops: CDR1 SGHAT, CDR2 FQNNGV. CDR3 residues: CASSRLVGLDTGELFF. CDR3 DNA: TGCGCCAGCAGCAGACTAGTGGGCCTCGACACCGGGGAGCTGTTTTTT. Full variable domain (missing parts from reference TRBV11-2 and TRBJ2-2): EAGVAQSPRYKIIEKRQSVAFWCNPISGHATLYWYQQILGQGPKLLIQFQNNGVVDDSQLPKDRFSAERLKGVDSTLKIQPAKLEDSAVYLCASSRLVGLDTGELFFGEGSRLTVL.

The rearrangement links TRBV7-8 to TRBJ2-7; a possible D gene is TRBD2 (6 bases). Trimming left V 6 bases short and J 1 base short, with 13 bases between. Germline-derived CDR1 and CDR2 are SGHVS and FQNEAQ. This CDR3 is 14 amino acids long. DNA for the CDR3: TGTGCCAGCAGTTGGGACTCTGGATCCTACGAGCAGTACTTC. This encodes CASSWDSGSYEQYF.

This chain joins TRBV2 and TRBJ2-5; no clear D gene. The CDR3 length is 14 residues. The V and J ends lost 4 bases and 6 bases respectively, with 15 bases between them. Per germline, CDR1 SNHLY and CDR2 FYNNEI. CDR3 residues: CASSGAPRMKTQYF. Written as DNA, the CDR3 is TGTGCCAGCAGTGGGGCCCCAAGGATGAAGACCCAGTACTTC.

CDR3 bases: TGTGCCAGCAGTTACACCCGACCGATGGACAGGGGTGATGGCACAGATACGCAGTATTTT. As protein: CASSYTRPMDRGDGTDTQYF. The V gene is TRBV28, the J gene TRBJ2-3; 9 positions agree with TRBD1. With V trimmed by 4 bases and J by 1 base, 18 bases remained unmatched. The CDR3 extends over 20 amino acids. Germline V gene data show CDR1 as MDHEN and CDR2 as SYDVKM. The complete variable domain, with remaining parts taken from reference TRBV28 and TRBJ2-3, reads DVKVTQSSRYLVKRTGEKVFLECVQDMDHENMFWYRQDPGLGLRLIYFSYDVKMKEKGDIPEGYSVSREKKERFSLILESASTNQTSMYLCASSYTRPMDRGDGTDTQYFGPGTRLTVL.

J is TRBJ1-4 and V is TRBV28, with 10 bases matching TRBD1. Trimming at V came to 8 bases and at J to 6 bases, leaving 9 bases not matched to a gene. Germline V gene sequence: CDR1 MDHEN, CDR2 SYDVKM. The CDR3 sequence is 15 residues long. The CDR3 region is CASAMSGTGDEKLFF. CDR3 sequence (DNA): TGTGCCAGCGCTATGTCCGGGACAGGGGATGAAAAACTGTTTTTT. The full variable domain, completed using reference TRBV28 and TRBJ1-4, is DVKVTQSSRYLVKRTGEKVFLECVQDMDHENMFWYRQDPGLGLRLIYFSYDVKMKEKGDIPEGYSVSREKKERFSLILESASTNQTSMYLCASAMSGTGDEKLFFGSGTQLSVL.

This clone occurred a few times. The chain is built from TRBV6-1 and TRBJ1-5; no reliable D call. The V gene lost 2 bases and the J gene lost 2 bases, with 13 bases spanning the gap. The CDR3 is 16 residues long. CDR1 and CDR2 (germline): MNHNS, SASEGT. This CDR3 reads CASSEIGRWGNQPQHF. The CDR3 region has the DNA TGTGCCAGCAGTGAAATAGGCAGGTGGGGCAATCAGCCCCAGCATTTT.

The chain is built from TRBV27 and TRBJ2-7, with 16 bases aligning to TRBD2. This CDR3 is built from 16 residues. CDR1 MNHEY and CDR2 SMNVEV come from the germline V gene (reference sequence). V shed 6 bases, J shed 2 bases, and the junction held 4 bases outside the gene matches. The CDR3 loop reads CASSTGTSGRAYEQYF. In DNA, the CDR3 is TGTGCCAGCAGCACCGGGACTAGCGGGAGGGCCTACGAGCAGTACTTC.

The chain combines TRBV18 with TRBJ1-2; no firm D call. Between the trimmed V and J ends, which lost 3 bases and 8 bases, there was a span of 13 bases. In germline, CDR1 is KGHSH, CDR2 LQKENI. This CDR3 spans 13 amino acids. CDR3 sequence: CASSPGPKFGYTF. Here the CDR3 DNA reads TGTGCCAGCTCACCGGGCCCCAAGTTCGGCTACACCTTC.

This clone was recorded only once. V gene TRBV15 combines with J gene TRBJ1-3, with D perhaps matching TRBD1 (6 bases). V gave up 0 bases and J gave up 2 bases, with 8 bases separating them. The CDR3 contains 15 residues. The germline V gene encodes CDR1 LNHNV and CDR2 YYDKDF (reference sequence). The CDR3, as DNA: TGTGCCACCAGCAGAGACAGGGGACCTGGAAACACCATATATTTT. It translates to CATSRDRGPGNTIYF.

The rearrangement uses TRBV4-1 and TRBJ2-1, with D unresolved. The V gene lost 0 bases and the J gene lost 0 bases, with 3 bases spanning the gap. Germline CDR1 reads MGHRA; CDR2 reads YSYEKL. This CDR3 is built from 14 residues. The CDR3 sequence: CASSQDHSYNEQFF. The CDR3 bases are TGCGCCAGCAGCCAAGATCACTCCTACAATGAGCAGTTCTTC.

This clone was recorded only once. The chain joins TRBV27 to TRBJ1-5; 8 positions match TRBD1. The trim removed 6 bases at V and 6 bases at J, leaving 7 bases unmatched. This CDR3 has 14 amino acids. The germline gives CDR1 MNHEY, CDR2 SMNVEV (reference sequence). The CDR3, as DNA: TGTGCCAGCAGCCCGGACAGGGACAGTCAGCCCCAGCATTTT. It encodes CASSPDRDSQPQHF.

CDR3 sequence (DNA): TGTGCCATCAGTGAGGCGGGACAGGGGGCGCATGAGCAGTTCTTC. Encoded protein: CAISEAGQGAHEQFF. This chain connects TRBV10-3 to TRBJ2-1, with 12 bases lining up with TRBD1. V shed 2 bases and J 8 bases; nucleotides not matched to a gene: 4. CDR1 ENHRY and CDR2 SYGVKD come from the germline V gene. This CDR3 is built from 15 residues.

V usage is TRBV27 and J usage is TRBJ2-5; 10 nucleotides agree with TRBD1. Per germline, CDR1 MNHEY and CDR2 SMNVEV (reference sequence). V lost 6 bases to trimming and J lost 5 bases; unmatched junction nucleotides: 15. CDR3 length: 17 amino acids. In DNA, the CDR3 is TGTGCCAGCAGACTACATCCGGGACAGGGGATGTGGGAGACCCAGTACTTC. Its translation: CASRLHPGQGMWETQYF.

The chain links TRBV3-1 (or the pseudogene TRBV3-2) to TRBJ2-2, with 9 nucleotides matching TRBD1. The J segment lost 5 bases and the V segment lost 3 bases, leaving 10 bases of the junction unmatched. CDR3 size: 17 residues. The germline CDR1 and CDR2 sequences are LGHDT and YNNKEL (reference sequence). The CDR3 loop is CASSHPTGTGLTGELFF. The CDR3 DNA sequence: TGTGCCAGCAGCCACCCAACCGGGACAGGGCTAACCGGGGAGCTGTTTTTT.

This sequence joins TRBV10-3 and TRBJ1-2, with D tentatively TRBD1 (5 bases). The CDR3 loop spans 14 amino acids. The germline CDR1 and CDR2 sequences are ENHRY and SYGVKD. V was clipped by 3 bases and J by 2 bases, with 10 bases between them. CDR3 DNA: TGTGCCATCAGTGACCAGGGCGCAAACTATGGCTACACCTTC. Amino acid sequence: CAISDQGANYGYTF.

This clone was detected only a few times. The V gene is TRBV5-1, the J gene TRBJ1-1; the match to TRBD1 covers 8 bases. Germline V gives CDR1 SGHRS, CDR2 YFSETQ. The CDR3 is made up of 14 amino acids. V was clipped by 4 bases and J by 3 bases; unmatched bases: 5. CDR3 in amino acids: CASSTGQGDTEAFF. DNA for the CDR3: TGCGCCAGCAGCACTGGACAGGGTGACACTGAAGCTTTCTTT.

J is TRBJ2-7 and V is TRBV30; the match to TRBD2 covers 7 bases. The junction had 9 bases not matched to a gene; V was cut back by 4 bases and J by 0 bases. Germline loops: CDR1 GTSNPN, CDR2 SVGIG (reference sequence). The CDR3 runs to 15 residues. The CDR3 loop is CAWTPFGGGSYEQYV. In DNA, the CDR3 is TGTGCCTGGACCCCGTTCGGCGGGGGCTCCTACGAGCAGTACGTC.

This chain uses TRBV15 with TRBJ2-5; D unclear. Germline CDR1 LNHNV, CDR2 YYDKDF (reference sequence). The ends were cut back, 0 bases at V and 5 bases at J, with 7 bases in the middle. CDR3 length: 13 residues. The DNA for the CDR3 is TGTGCCACCAGCAGAGATTATCTGGAGACCCAGTACTTC. Its protein is CATSRDYLETQYF.

The CDR3 sequence: CASSYTGAETEAFF. The CDR3 DNA reads TGCGCCAGCAGCTATACGGGAGCGGAGACTGAAGCTTTCTTT. The gene calls are TRBV5-1 and TRBJ1-1; D is unresolved. CDR1 and CDR2 (germline): SGHRS, YFSETQ. The length of the CDR3 is 14 residues. V lost 3 bases, J lost 5 bases, and 14 bases lay in between.

This clone was recorded once. This chain connects TRBV7-2 to TRBJ1-1; 8 nucleotides match TRBD1. The germline V gene has CDR1 SGHTA and CDR2 FQGNSA. The V segment lost 3 bases and the J segment 4 bases; nucleotides outside the gene matches: 4. CDR3 length: 14 amino acids. The CDR3 region is CASSFSGGGTEAFF. Here the CDR3 DNA reads TGTGCCAGCAGCTTTTCAGGGGGCGGCACTGAAGCTTTCTTT.

CDR3 residues: CASSKSCGYEQYV. The CDR3 coding sequence is TGTGCCAGCAGCAAGTCGTGCGGCTACGAGCAGTACGTC. The chain couples TRBV21-1 to TRBJ2-7; the table calls TRBD2, which could not be checked here. TRBV21-1 is classified as a pseudogene. This CDR3 contains 13 residues.

The V call is TRBV19, the J call TRBJ1-1; D is unclear. Germline values: CDR1 LNHDA, CDR2 SQIVND (reference sequence). The germline V and J ends were trimmed by 3 bases and 8 bases, with 13 bases remaining between them. This CDR3 spans 13 amino acids. The CDR3 sequence is CASSIRGEVEAFF. CDR3 bases: TGTGCCAGTAGTATTCGAGGAGAGGTCGAAGCTTTCTTT.

The genes are TRBV19 and TRBJ1-1; D might be TRBD1 (6 bases). This CDR3 is 13 amino acids long. Per germline, CDR1 LNHDA and CDR2 SQIVND (reference sequence). Trimming left V 5 bases short and J 4 bases short, with 11 bases between. CDR3 coding DNA: TGTGCCAGTAGTCGCGGGGGCGGCACTGAAGCTTTCTTT. It codes for CASSRGGGTEAFF.